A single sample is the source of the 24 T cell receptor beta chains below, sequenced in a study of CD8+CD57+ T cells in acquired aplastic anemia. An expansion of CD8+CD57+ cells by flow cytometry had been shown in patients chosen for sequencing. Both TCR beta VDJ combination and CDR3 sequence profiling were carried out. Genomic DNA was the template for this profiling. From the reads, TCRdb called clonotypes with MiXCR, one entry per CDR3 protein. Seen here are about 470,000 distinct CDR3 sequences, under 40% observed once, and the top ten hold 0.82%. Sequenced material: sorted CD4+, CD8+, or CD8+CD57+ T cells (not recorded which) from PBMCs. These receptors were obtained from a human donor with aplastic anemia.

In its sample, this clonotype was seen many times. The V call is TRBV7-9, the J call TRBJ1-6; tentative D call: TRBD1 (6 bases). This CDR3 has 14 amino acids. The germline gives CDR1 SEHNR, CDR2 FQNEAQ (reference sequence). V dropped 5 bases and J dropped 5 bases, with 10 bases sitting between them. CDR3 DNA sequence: TGTGCCAGCAGCATCGGACAGAATAATTCACCCCTCCACTTT. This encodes CASSIGQNNSPLHF. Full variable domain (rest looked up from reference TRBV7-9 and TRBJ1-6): DTGVSQNPRHKITKRGQNVTFRCDPISEHNRLYWYRQTLGQGPEFLTYFQNEAQLEKSRLLSDRFSAERPKGSFSTLEIQRTEQGDSAMYLCASSIGQNNSPLHFGNGTRLTVT.

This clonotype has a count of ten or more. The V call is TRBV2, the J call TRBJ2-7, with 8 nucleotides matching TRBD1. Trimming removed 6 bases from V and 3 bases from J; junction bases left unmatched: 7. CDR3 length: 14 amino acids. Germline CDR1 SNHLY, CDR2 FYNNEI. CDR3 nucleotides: TGTGCCAGCAGCGTGGGACAGGCGGTCTACGAGCAGTACTTC. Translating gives CASSVGQAVYEQYF.

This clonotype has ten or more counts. The CDR3 DNA follows: TGCAGTGCTAGAGGGGGACGGAATAGCAATCAGCCCCAGCATTTT. Its translation: CSARGGRNSNQPQHF. The chain is built from TRBV20-1 and TRBJ1-5; weak D call: TRBD1 (5 bases). Germline V CDR1 and CDR2: DFQATT, SNEGSKA (reference sequence). The V and J ends lost 1 base and 0 bases respectively, with 10 bases between them. This CDR3 has 15 amino acids.

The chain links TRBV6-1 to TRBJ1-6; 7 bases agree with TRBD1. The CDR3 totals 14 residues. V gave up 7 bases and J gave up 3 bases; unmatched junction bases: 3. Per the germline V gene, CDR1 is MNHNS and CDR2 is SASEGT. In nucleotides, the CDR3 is TGTGCCAGCACCGACAGGGTCTATAATTCACCCCTCCACTTT. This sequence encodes CASTDRVYNSPLHF.

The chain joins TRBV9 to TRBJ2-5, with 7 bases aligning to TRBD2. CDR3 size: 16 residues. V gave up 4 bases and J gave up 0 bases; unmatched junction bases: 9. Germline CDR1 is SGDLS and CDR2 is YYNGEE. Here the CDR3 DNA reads TGTGCCAGCAGCAGGGCGGGAGCGGTGGACCAAGAGACCCAGTACTTC. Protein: CASSRAGAVDQETQYF.

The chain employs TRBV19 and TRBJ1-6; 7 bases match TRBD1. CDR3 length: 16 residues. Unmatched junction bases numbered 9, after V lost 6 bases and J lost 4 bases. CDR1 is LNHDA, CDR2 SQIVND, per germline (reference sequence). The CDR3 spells CASRGEGGAYNSPLHF. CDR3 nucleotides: TGTGCCAGTAGGGGAGAAGGGGGCGCTTATAATTCACCCCTCCACTTT.

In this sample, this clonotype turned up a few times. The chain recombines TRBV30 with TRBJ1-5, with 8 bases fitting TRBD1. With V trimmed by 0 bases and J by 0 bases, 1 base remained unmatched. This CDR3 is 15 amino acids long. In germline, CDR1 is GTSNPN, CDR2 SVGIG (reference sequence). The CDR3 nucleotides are TGTGCCTGGAGTGTACAGGGGGGTAGCAATCAGCCCCAGCATTTT. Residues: CAWSVQGGSNQPQHF.

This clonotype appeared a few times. CDR3 in amino acids: CASSTGTMGWWNEQFF. The CDR3 region has the DNA TGTGCCAGCAGCACCGGGACTATGGGGTGGTGGAATGAGCAGTTCTTC. V and J are TRBV11-2 and TRBJ2-1; 7 bases map to TRBD2. Germline assignment: CDR1 SGHAT and CDR2 FQNNGV. The CDR3 is made up of 16 amino acids. V lost 5 bases and J lost 7; bases outside the gene matches: 14.

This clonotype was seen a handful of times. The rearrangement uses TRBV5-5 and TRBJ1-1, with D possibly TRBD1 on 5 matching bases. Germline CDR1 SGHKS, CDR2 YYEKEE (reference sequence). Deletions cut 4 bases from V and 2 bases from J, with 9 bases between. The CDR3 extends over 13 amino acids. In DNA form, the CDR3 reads TGTGCCAGCAGCCGAGGGGCCAACACTGAAGCTTTCTTT. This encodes CASSRGANTEAFF. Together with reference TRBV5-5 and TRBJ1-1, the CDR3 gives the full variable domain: DAGVTQSPTHLIKTRGQQVTLRCSPISGHKSVSWYQQVLGQGPQFIFQYYEKEERGRGNFPDRFSARQFPNYSSELNVNALLLGDSALYLCASSRGANTEAFFGQGTRLTVV.

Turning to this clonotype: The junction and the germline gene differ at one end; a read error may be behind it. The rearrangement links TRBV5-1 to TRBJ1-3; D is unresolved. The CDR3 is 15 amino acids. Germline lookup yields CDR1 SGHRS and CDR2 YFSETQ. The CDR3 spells CASSFSPDSGSTIYF. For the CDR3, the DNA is TGCGCCAGCAGCTTCAGCCCAGACTCTGGAAGCACCATATATTTT.

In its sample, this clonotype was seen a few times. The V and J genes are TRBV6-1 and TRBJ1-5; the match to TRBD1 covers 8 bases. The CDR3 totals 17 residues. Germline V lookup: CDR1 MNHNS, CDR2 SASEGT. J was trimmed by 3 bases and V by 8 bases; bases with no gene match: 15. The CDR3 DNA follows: TGTGCCAGCTGTCCGAACTCCTTGACAGGGGCCAATCAGCCCCAGCATTTT. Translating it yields CASCPNSLTGANQPQHF.

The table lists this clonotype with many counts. The CDR3 DNA sequence: TGCAGTGCTAGAGAAACAGGGGGCCATTCACCCCTCCACTTT. Protein sequence: CSARETGGHSPLHF. This chain joins TRBV20-1 and TRBJ1-6, with 9 bases lining up with TRBD1. The germline V gene has CDR1 DFQATT and CDR2 SNEGSKA (reference sequence). Unmatched junction bases numbered 2, after V lost 0 bases and J lost 8 bases. The CDR3 covers 14 residues.

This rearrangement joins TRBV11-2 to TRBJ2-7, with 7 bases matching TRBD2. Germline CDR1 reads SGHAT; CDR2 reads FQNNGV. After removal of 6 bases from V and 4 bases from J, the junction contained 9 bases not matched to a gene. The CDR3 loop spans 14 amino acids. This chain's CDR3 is CASSLLAVAYEQYF. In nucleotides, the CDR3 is TGTGCCAGCAGTCTTCTAGCGGTAGCTTACGAGCAGTACTTC.

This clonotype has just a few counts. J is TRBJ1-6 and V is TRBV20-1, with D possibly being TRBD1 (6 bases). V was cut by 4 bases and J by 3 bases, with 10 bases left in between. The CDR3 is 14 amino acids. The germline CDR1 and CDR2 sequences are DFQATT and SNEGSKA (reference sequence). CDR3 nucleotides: TGCAGTGCTACCCAGGGGTTCTATAATTCACCCCTCCACTTT. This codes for CSATQGFYNSPLHF.

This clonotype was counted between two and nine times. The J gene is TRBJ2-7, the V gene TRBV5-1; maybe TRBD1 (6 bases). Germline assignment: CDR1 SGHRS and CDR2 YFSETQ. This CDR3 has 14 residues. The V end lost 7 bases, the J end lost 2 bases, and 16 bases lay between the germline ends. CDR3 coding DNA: TGCGCCAGCTCTCTAGAAGGACAGCCCTACGAGCAGTACTTC. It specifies CASSLEGQPYEQYF.

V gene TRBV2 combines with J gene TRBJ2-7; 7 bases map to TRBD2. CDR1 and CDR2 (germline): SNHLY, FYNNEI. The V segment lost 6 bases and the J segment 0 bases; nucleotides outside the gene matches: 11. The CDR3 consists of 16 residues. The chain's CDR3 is CASRDFSGMSSYEQYF. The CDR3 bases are TGTGCCAGCAGAGATTTCAGCGGGATGAGCTCCTACGAGCAGTACTTC. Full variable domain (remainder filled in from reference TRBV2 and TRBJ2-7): EPEVTQTPSHQVTQMGQEVILRCVPISNHLYFYWYRQILGQKVEFLVSFYNNEISEKSEIFDDQFSVERPDGSNFTLKIRSTKLEDSAMYFCASRDFSGMSSYEQYFGPGTRLTVT.

CDR3 protein: CASSLTLTGSFTEAFF. The CDR3 region has the DNA TGTGCCAGCAGCTTAACCCTGACAGGGTCTTTTACTGAAGCTTTCTTT. The chain is built from TRBV7-3 and TRBJ1-1; TRBD1 aligns across 7 bases. Germline lookup yields CDR1 SGHTA and CDR2 FQGTGA. CDR3 size: 16 residues. The V segment lost 0 bases and the J segment 5 bases; nucleotides outside the gene matches: 9.

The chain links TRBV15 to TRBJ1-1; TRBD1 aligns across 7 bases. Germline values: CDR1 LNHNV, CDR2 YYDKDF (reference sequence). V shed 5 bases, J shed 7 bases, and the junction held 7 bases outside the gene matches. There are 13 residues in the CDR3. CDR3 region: CATSEGQINEAFF. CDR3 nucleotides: TGTGCCACCAGCGAGGGACAGATAAATGAAGCTTTCTTT.

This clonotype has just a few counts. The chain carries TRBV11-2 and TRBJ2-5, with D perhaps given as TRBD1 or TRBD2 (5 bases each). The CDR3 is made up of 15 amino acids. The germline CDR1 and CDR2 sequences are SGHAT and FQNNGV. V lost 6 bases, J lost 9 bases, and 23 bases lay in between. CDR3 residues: CASRQEGRNHAAQYF. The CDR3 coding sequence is TGTGCCAGCAGGCAAGAGGGACGAAATCATGCGGCCCAGTACTTC.

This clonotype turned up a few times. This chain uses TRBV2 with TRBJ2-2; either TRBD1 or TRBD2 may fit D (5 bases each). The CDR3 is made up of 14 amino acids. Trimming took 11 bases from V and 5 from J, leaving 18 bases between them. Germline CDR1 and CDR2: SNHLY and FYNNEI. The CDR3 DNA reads TGTGCCGGGGACCGGGCGAGGAGAACCGGGGAGCTGTTTTTT. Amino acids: CAGDRARRTGELFF.

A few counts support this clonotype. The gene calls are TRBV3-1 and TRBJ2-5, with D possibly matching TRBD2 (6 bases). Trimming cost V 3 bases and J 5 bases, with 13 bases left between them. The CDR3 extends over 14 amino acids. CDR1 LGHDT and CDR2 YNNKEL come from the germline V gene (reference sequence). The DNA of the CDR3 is TGTGCCAGCAGCCAGGGAGTTGGGGGGGAGACCCAGTACTTC. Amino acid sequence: CASSQGVGGETQYF.

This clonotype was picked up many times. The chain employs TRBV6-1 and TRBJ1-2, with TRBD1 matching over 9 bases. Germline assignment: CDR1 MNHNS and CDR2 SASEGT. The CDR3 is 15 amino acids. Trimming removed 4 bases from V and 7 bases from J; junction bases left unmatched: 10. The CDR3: CASSVTSGTGFGYTF. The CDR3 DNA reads TGTGCCAGCAGTGTTACCTCCGGGACAGGGTTTGGCTACACCTTC.

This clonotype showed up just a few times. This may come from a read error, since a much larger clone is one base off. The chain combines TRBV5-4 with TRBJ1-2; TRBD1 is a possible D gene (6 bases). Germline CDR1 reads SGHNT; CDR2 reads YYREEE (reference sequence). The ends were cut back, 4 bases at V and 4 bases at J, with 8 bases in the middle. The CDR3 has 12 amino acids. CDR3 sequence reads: CASSADSYGYTF. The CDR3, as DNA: TGTGCCAGCAGCGCGGACAGCTATGGCTACACCTTC.

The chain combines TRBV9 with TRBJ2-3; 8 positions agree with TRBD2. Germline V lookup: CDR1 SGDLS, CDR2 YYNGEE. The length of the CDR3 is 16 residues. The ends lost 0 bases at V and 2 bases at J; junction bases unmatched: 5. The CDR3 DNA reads TGTGCCAGCAGCGTAGGAGCGGGGGAGATCACAGATACGCAGTATTTT. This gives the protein CASSVGAGEITDTQYF.